Each of the 19 T cell receptor beta chains below was sequenced from the same sample in a study of radiation and T cells in renal cell carcinoma. Libraries were prepared by immunoSEQ multiplex PCR; TCRdb keeps only in-frame clonotypes and omits some of them. The table records 130,000 to 150,000 clones, around nine tenths of them present only once. Time point specified: baseline pretreatment blood. The treatment: 15 Gy SBRT to primary tumor, nephrectomy 4 weeks later. Sequencing used blood, obtained from a patient whose treatment included radiotherapy and nephrectomy. Receptor source: a woman aged 45-65 years with renal cell carcinoma.

The rearrangement uses TRBV19 and TRBJ1-2, with D possibly matching TRBD1 (6 bases). The V end lost 5 bases, the J end lost 3 bases, and 13 bases lay between the germline ends. Germline CDR1 is LNHDA and CDR2 is SQIVND (reference sequence). The CDR3 sequence is 14 residues long. CDR3 coding DNA: TGTGCCAGTAGTGGCAGGGGCTACGACTATGGCTACACCTTC. Its translation is CASSGRGYDYGYTF.

The chain links TRBV14 to TRBJ2-5; D might be TRBD1 (7 bases). The CDR3 is 15 amino acids. The germline CDR1 and CDR2 sequences are SGHDN and FVKESK. V was shortened by 1 base and J by 3 bases, with 12 bases between the two germline ends. Here the CDR3 reads CASSQGGGGEETQYF. CDR3 nucleotide sequence: TGTGCCAGCAGCCAAGGAGGGGGCGGGGAAGAGACCCAGTACTTC.

This clone has just one count. The chain carries TRBV6-6 and TRBJ1-6; TRBD1 matches at 11 bases. V shed 4 bases, J shed 10 bases, and the junction held 6 bases outside the gene matches. In germline, CDR1 is MNHNY, CDR2 SVGAGI (reference sequence). The CDR3 is made up of 15 amino acids. Written as DNA, the CDR3 is TGTGCCAGCAGTTCTCGGGACAGGGGGGACTCACCCCTCCACTTT. Protein product: CASSSRDRGDSPLHF.

CDR3 in DNA: TGTGCCAGCAGCCCAACGACAGCTTCTAACTATGGCTACACCTTC. Encoded protein: CASSPTTASNYGYTF. The chain carries TRBV9 and TRBJ1-2, with D perhaps matching TRBD1 (5 bases). CDR1 is SGDLS and CDR2 is YYNGEE in the germline V gene. The ends were cut back, 4 bases at V and 0 bases at J, with 13 bases in the middle. This CDR3 has 15 amino acids. Variable domain in full (rest from reference TRBV9 and TRBJ1-2): DSGVTQTPKHLITATGQRVTLRCSPRSGDLSVYWYQQSLDQGLQFLIQYYNGEERAKGNILERFSAQQFPDLHSELNLSSLELGDSALYFCASSPTTASNYGYTFGSGTRLTVV.

The chain links TRBV25-1 to TRBJ2-5; TRBD2 matches 7 bases. Germline CDR1 MGHDK, CDR2 SYGVNS. The CDR3 covers 17 residues. V lost 2 bases and J lost 3; bases outside the gene matches: 12. The CDR3, as DNA: TGTGCCAGCAGTGAAGGCTGGGGGGGAAACAGCAAAGAGACCCAGTACTTC. Protein sequence: CASSEGWGGNSKETQYF.

The CDR3 nucleotides are TGTGCCAGCAGTAGAGGACAGGGCCGTAATCAGCCCCAGCATTTT. It encodes CASSRGQGRNQPQHF. This rearrangement joins TRBV6-1 to TRBJ1-5; 8 bases align to TRBD1. Germline-derived CDR1 and CDR2 are MNHNS and SASEGT. Trimming took 5 bases from V and 4 from J; bases not matched to a gene: 7. The CDR3 runs 15 residues.

This chain joins TRBV23-1 and TRBJ1-4; 7 nucleotides match TRBD1. TRBV23-1 is marked as an open reading frame, function uncertain. The CDR3 spans 12 residues. V lost 11 bases and J lost 7; bases outside the gene matches: 7. The CDR3 loop is CAVVSGGEKLFF. The CDR3 nucleotides are TGCGCCGTAGTATCAGGGGGTGAAAAACTGTTTTTT.

The J gene is TRBJ1-1, the V gene TRBV19, with 8 bases that match TRBD1. This CDR3 is 14 amino acids long. The V segment lost 7 bases and the J segment 4 bases; nucleotides outside the gene matches: 8. CDR1 is LNHDA, CDR2 SQIVND, per germline (reference sequence). CDR3 nucleotide sequence: TGTGCCAGTATCCCTGGACAGGGTTCCACTGAAGCTTTCTTT. Protein sequence: CASIPGQGSTEAFF.

The rearrangement uses TRBV6-1 and TRBJ1-6; D not resolved. The CDR3 contains 17 residues. V was pared by 4 bases and J by 0 bases, with 13 bases between. Per the germline V gene, CDR1 is MNHNS and CDR2 is SASEGT. This CDR3 is CASSVAGGSSYNSPLHF. CDR3 sequence (DNA): TGTGCCAGCAGTGTAGCAGGAGGGAGCTCCTATAATTCACCCCTCCACTTT.

This clone was seen only a few times. In DNA, the CDR3 is TGTGCCAGTAGTACCACAGGGGTCTATGGCTACACCTTC. Its protein product is CASSTTGVYGYTF. The chain employs TRBV19 and TRBJ1-2; 7 bases match TRBD1. The CDR3 length is 13 residues. J gave up 4 bases and V 4 bases, and 3 bases lay outside the gene matches. Germline V gene sequence: CDR1 LNHDA, CDR2 SQIVND (reference sequence).

The rearrangement joins TRBV4-1 to TRBJ1-2; D may be TRBD1 (5 bases). This CDR3 has 15 amino acids. CDR1 and CDR2 (germline): MGHRA, YSYEKL. Between the trimmed V and J ends, which lost 0 bases and 6 bases, there was a span of 14 bases. This CDR3 is CASSQDIGPGNGYTF. The CDR3 coding sequence is TGCGCCAGCAGCCAAGATATCGGGCCAGGGAATGGCTACACCTTC.

This clone was observed a few times. This chain links TRBV10-3 with TRBJ1-2; D is uncertain. The CDR3 consists of 13 residues. Per the germline V gene, CDR1 is ENHRY and CDR2 is SYGVKD. V was shortened by 2 bases and J by 4 bases, with 8 bases between the two germline ends. For the CDR3, the DNA is TGTGCCATCAGTGAGATGAATCTCTATGGCTACACCTTC. It translates to CAISEMNLYGYTF.

The chain employs TRBV15 and TRBJ1-2; D uncertain. Germline assignment: CDR1 LNHNV and CDR2 YYDKDF (reference sequence). V lost 0 bases, J lost 4 bases, and 12 bases lay in between. This CDR3 has 15 residues. For the CDR3, the DNA is TGTGCCACCAGCAGAGATGGCGACCCTCTCTATGGCTACACCTTC. This encodes CATSRDGDPLYGYTF.

This clone was picked up one time. The V gene is TRBV29-1, the J gene TRBJ2-5; D is unclear. The CDR3 covers 13 residues. Germline loops: CDR1 SQVTM, CDR2 ANQGSEA. V lost 3 bases and J lost 5, with 13 bases in between. CDR3 loop: CSVDYGTTETQYF. In DNA, the CDR3 is TGCAGCGTTGACTATGGTACCACGGAGACCCAGTACTTC.

The rearrangement uses TRBV6-5 and TRBJ1-2, with D tentatively TRBD1 (5 bases). In germline, CDR1 is MNHEY, CDR2 SVGAGI. Trimming took 6 bases from V and 2 from J, leaving 13 bases between them. The length of the CDR3 is 14 residues. The CDR3 coding sequence is TGTGCCAGCAGCAGACAGTTCGGGAACTATGGCTACACCTTC. Amino acids: CASSRQFGNYGYTF.

V is TRBV19 and J is TRBJ1-2; TRBD1 is a possible D gene (6 bases). The V gene lost 6 bases and the J gene lost 8 bases, with 13 bases spanning the gap. The CDR3 is 12 amino acids. Germline CDR1 and CDR2: LNHDA and SQIVND (reference sequence). CDR3 region: CASRVGGRGYTF. CDR3 nucleotide sequence: TGTGCCAGTAGAGTGGGGGGGCGCGGCTACACCTTC.

The J gene is TRBJ1-1, the V gene TRBV5-1; tentative D call: TRBD1 (6 bases). CDR3 length equals 13 residues. Germline values: CDR1 SGHRS, CDR2 YFSETQ. V was trimmed by 1 base and J by 7 bases, leaving 11 bases between them. CDR3 sequence reads: CASSLRGGSEAFF. DNA of the CDR3: TGCGCCAGCAGCTTGCGGGGGGGCAGTGAAGCTTTCTTT.

The J gene is TRBJ1-1, the V gene TRBV2, with a weak D call TRBD1 (6 bases). CDR1 is SNHLY and CDR2 is FYNNEI in the germline V gene. CDR3 length equals 17 residues. V gave up 2 bases and J gave up 4 bases, with 20 bases separating them. The CDR3 coding sequence is TGTGCCAGCAGTGAAAACCTCAGGGGCGAGGGGCTCACTGAAGCTTTCTTT. It specifies CASSENLRGEGLTEAFF.

The chain has TRBV19 and TRBJ1-5, with 8 bases identical to TRBD1. Germline CDR1 reads LNHDA; CDR2 reads SQIVND (reference sequence). This CDR3 spans 16 amino acids. The V and J ends lost 7 bases and 0 bases, in that order; junction bases with no gene match: 8. CDR3 bases: TGTGCCAGTACACCAGGGGGCCTGTATAGCAATCAGCCCCAGCATTTT. It encodes CASTPGGLYSNQPQHF.